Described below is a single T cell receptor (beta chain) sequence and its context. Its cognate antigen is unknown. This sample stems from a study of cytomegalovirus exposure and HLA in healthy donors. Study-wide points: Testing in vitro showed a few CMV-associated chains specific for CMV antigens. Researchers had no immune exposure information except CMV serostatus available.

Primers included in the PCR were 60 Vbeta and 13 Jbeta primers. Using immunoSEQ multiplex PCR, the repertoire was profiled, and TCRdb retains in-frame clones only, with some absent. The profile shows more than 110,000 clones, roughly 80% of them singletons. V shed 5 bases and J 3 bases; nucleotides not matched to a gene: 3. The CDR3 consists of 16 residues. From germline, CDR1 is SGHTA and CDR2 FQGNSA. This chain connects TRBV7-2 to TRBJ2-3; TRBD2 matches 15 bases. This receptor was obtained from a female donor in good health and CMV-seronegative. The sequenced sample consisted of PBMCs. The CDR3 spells CASSRGTSGRTDTQYF. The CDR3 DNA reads TGTGCCAGCAGCCGTGGGACTAGCGGGAGGACAGATACGCAGTATTTT.